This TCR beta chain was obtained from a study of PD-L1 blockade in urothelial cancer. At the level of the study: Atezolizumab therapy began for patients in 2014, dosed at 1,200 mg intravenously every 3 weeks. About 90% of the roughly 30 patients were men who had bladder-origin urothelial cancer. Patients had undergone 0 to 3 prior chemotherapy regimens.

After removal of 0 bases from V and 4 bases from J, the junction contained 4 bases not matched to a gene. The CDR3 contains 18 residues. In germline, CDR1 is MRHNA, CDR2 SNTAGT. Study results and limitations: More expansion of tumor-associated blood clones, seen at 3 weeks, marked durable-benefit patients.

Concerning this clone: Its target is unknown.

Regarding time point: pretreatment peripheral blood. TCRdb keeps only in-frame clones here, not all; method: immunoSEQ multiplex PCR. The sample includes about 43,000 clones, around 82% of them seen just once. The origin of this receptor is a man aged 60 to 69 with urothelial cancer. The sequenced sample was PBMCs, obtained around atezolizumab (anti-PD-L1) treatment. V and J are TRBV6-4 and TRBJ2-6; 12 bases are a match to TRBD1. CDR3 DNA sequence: TGTGCCAGCAGTGACTCAGGGACAGGGGGCGAGGGGGCCAACGTCCTGACTTTC. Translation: CASSDSGTGGEGANVLTF.